Each of the 25 T cell receptor beta chains below was sequenced from the same sample in a study of T cell clonality in common variable immunodeficiency. Sequenced by immunoSEQ multiplex PCR; TCRdb stores in-frame clones only, minus some. The repertoire has about 47,000 clones, none seen only once; the ten largest take about 2%. Sequenced sample: peripheral blood mononuclear cells. Every receptor here comes from a person aged 18 to 70 in good health.

For this clone: Given a much more abundant clone one base away, this may be a read error. Incomplete CDR3 DNA: TGTGCCAGCAATAAAAGACAGGGGGCAACAGATACC. It codes for CASNKRQGATDT. The full CDR3 reads CASNKRQGATDTQYF. The chain is built from TRBV11-2 and TRBJ2-5, with 10 bases fitting TRBD1. The CDR3 end falls 3 residues outside the read, so it is completed with the germline J gene. This CDR3 is built from 15 residues. Germline V gene sequence: CDR1 SGHAT, CDR2 FQNNGV.

This clone was recorded many times. Read sequence stops 3 residues before the CDR3 end, and the germline J gene provides the missing end. This chain links TRBV30 with TRBJ2-1; TRBD2 might be the D (5 bases). The V end was cut by 6 bases, the J end by 0 bases, with 9 bases between. The CDR3 consists of 13 residues. Germline-derived CDR1 and CDR2 are GTSNPN and SVGIG (reference sequence). CDR3 region: CACDYYSYNEQFF. The DNA read from the CDR3 is TGTGCCTGTGACTATTACTCCTACAATGAG.

In this sample, this clone turned up many times. The read ends 3 residues early relative to the CDR3; the germline J gene fills the gap. V and J are TRBV6-1 and TRBJ1-3, with no clear D. This CDR3 is 14 amino acids long. The germline V gene encodes CDR1 MNHNS and CDR2 SASEGT. V lost 3 bases and J lost 9, with 15 bases in between. Partial CDR3 DNA: TGTGCCAGCAGTGATGGGCTGGAAAGCCCCACC. Translation gives CASSDGLESPT. The full-length CDR3 reads as CASSDGLESPTIYF.

This clone showed up many times. The read ends 3 residues shy of where the CDR3 ends; the end is completed using the germline J gene. The chain has TRBV7-2 and TRBJ1-1, with a possible D match to TRBD1 (5 bases). The CDR3 totals 14 residues. Trimming took 5 bases from V and 3 from J, leaving 13 bases between them. Germline V gives CDR1 SGHTA, CDR2 FQGNSA. Here the CDR3 reads CASSPSGTYTEAFF. CDR3 bases read: TGTGCCAGCAGCCCTAGTGGGACTTACACTGAA.

This clone appeared many times. The sequence runs out 3 residues before the end of the CDR3; the remainder is reconstructed from the germline J gene. The chain employs TRBV20-1 and TRBJ2-3, with 9 bases aligning to TRBD2. The CDR3 has 14 residues. V lost 4 bases and J lost 2; bases outside the gene matches: 4. CDR1 is DFQATT and CDR2 is SNEGSKA in the germline V gene (reference sequence). The CDR3 sequence is CSATTSGFTDTQYF. Incomplete CDR3 DNA: TGCAGTGCTACGACTAGCGGCTTCACAGATACG.

At least ten counts were recorded for this clone. One end of the junction fails to match germline, which may point to a read error. From the germline J gene comes the end of the CDR3, since the read stops 3 residues before it. The chain employs TRBV7-3 and TRBJ1-1, with D possibly matching TRBD1 (5 bases). The CDR3 length is 16 residues. The germline CDR1 and CDR2 sequences are SGHTA and FQGTGA. This CDR3 reads CASSLTRAGWDTEAFF. The CDR3 bases that were read are TGTGCCAGCAGCCTAACCCGGGCAGGGTGGGACACTGAA.

This clone was observed many times. Sequencing ends 3 residues short of the CDR3 end; the germline J gene provides the rest. The chain uses TRBV19 and TRBJ2-6, with 9 bases identical to TRBD1. With V trimmed by 7 bases and J by 4 bases, 8 bases remained unmatched. Germline CDR1 LNHDA, CDR2 SQIVND (reference sequence). The CDR3 sequence is 16 residues long. The sequenced part of the CDR3 DNA is TGTGCCAGTACCCCACAGGGGGCAGGGGGGGCCAACGTC. Amino acids: CASTPQGAGGANV. The whole CDR3 is CASTPQGAGGANVLTF.

There are many counts of this clone. The CDR3 goes on 3 residues after the read ends, and that part is filled in from the germline J gene. The same CDR3 is also encoded by other DNA sequences in this sample. This chain joins TRBV19 and TRBJ1-1; 7 bases align to TRBD1. V lost 5 bases to trimming and J lost 0 bases; unmatched junction nucleotides: 3. This CDR3 region has 14 residues. Germline assignment: CDR1 LNHDA and CDR2 SQIVND (reference sequence). CDR3: CASSPDRVNTEAFF. Partial CDR3 DNA: TGTGCCAGTAGTCCCGACAGGGTGAACACTGAA. Using reference TRBV19 and TRBJ1-1 for the parts outside the CDR3, the full variable domain is DGGITQSPKYLFRKEGQNVTLSCEQNLNHDAMYWYRQDPGQGLRLIYYSQIVNDFQKGDIAEGYSVSREKKESFPLTVTSAQKNPTAFYLCASSPDRVNTEAFFGQGTRLTVV.

Many counts were recorded for this clone. This CDR3 is CNPGTDYGYTF. The CDR3 DNA, read in part, is TGCAACCCGGGGACAGACTATGGC. This rearrangement joins TRBV20-1 to TRBJ1-2, with 7 bases aligning to TRBD1. The CDR3 extends 3 residues past the end of the read, so its final part is completed from the germline J gene. CDR1 DFQATT and CDR2 SNEGSKA come from the germline V gene (reference sequence). This CDR3 has 11 amino acids.

In this sample, this clone turned up many times. The read ends 3 residues before the CDR3 terminus; that terminus is restored from the germline J gene. The chain employs TRBV30 and TRBJ2-1; 8 bases agree with TRBD2. Germline loops: CDR1 GTSNPN, CDR2 SVGIG (reference sequence). Losses at the gene ends were 2 bases for V and 4 bases for J; bases not matched to a gene: 10. The CDR3 sequence is 16 residues long. This CDR3 is CAWSIYGRAGYNEQFF. CDR3 DNA (partial): TGTGCCTGGAGTATATACGGGAGGGCAGGGTACAATGAG. The variable domain in full, completed from reference TRBV30 and TRBJ2-1, reads SQTIHQWPATLVQPVGSPLSLECTVEGTSNPNLYWYRQAAGRGLQLLFYSVGIGQISSEVPQNLSASRPQDRQFILSSKKLLLSDSGFYLCAWSIYGRAGYNEQFFGPGTRLTVL.

In its sample, this clone was seen many times. The CDR3 end is not reached by the read, which stops 3 residues before it; the germline J gene fills it in. The rearrangement uses TRBV14 and TRBJ2-5, with D hard to call. Trimming removed 1 base at V and 2 bases at J, with 8 bases between. The CDR3 contains 14 residues. From germline, CDR1 is SGHDN and CDR2 FVKESK. CDR3 residues: CASSQVSTQETQYF. The CDR3 bases that were read are TGTGCCAGCAGCCAAGTATCCACACAAGAGACC.

This clone occurred a few times. The read falls 3 residues short of the CDR3 end, and the missing part is taken from the germline J gene. The V call is TRBV18, the J call TRBJ1-2; TRBD1 is a possible D gene (5 bases). CDR3 length equals 18 residues. Germline loops: CDR1 KGHSH, CDR2 LQKENI. The DNA read from the CDR3 is TGTGCCAGCTCACCAGGCCTAGCGGGGGGTAAGATCGACGATGAC. This sequence encodes CASSPGLAGGKIDDD. The entire CDR3 sequence reads CASSPGLAGGKIDDDYTF.

This clone was counted ten times or more. From the germline J gene comes the end of the CDR3, since the read stops 3 residues before it. This chain connects TRBV5-1 to TRBJ2-2; TRBD1 matches 7 bases. Trimming took 4 bases from V and 1 from J; bases not matched to a gene: 1. Germline-derived CDR1 and CDR2 are SGHRS and YFSETQ. The CDR3 length is 14 residues. CDR3 bases read: TGCGCCAGCAGCCGGACAGGGAACACCGGGGAG. The encoded protein is CASSRTGNTGE. The whole CDR3 is CASSRTGNTGELFF.

The table lists this clone with many counts. The read is 3 residues too short to cover the CDR3 end, so that end is filled in from the germline J gene. The J gene is TRBJ2-3, the V gene TRBV18, with 9 positions matching TRBD2. This CDR3 is 15 amino acids long. CDR1 and CDR2 from the germline V gene are KGHSH and LQKENI. V was pared by 6 bases and J by 3 bases, with 7 bases of the junction left unmatched. CDR3 DNA (partial): TGTGCCAGCTCCTTTATAGCGGGGGTAACAGATACG. Its translation is CASSFIAGVTDT. In full, the CDR3 is CASSFIAGVTDTQYF.

This clone has a count of ten or more. The read halts 3 residues ahead of the CDR3 end, with the missing end drawn from the germline J gene. The rearrangement joins TRBV19 to TRBJ2-6; 10 nucleotides line up with TRBD1. Germline values: CDR1 LNHDA, CDR2 SQIVND (reference sequence). The J segment lost 0 bases and the V segment lost 6 bases, leaving 5 bases of the junction unmatched. The CDR3 contains 17 residues. The CDR3 bases that were read are TGTGCCAGTAGCGGGGACAGGGGAACCTCTGGGGCCAACGTC. Translating it yields CASSGDRGTSGANV. The complete CDR3 sequence is CASSGDRGTSGANVLTF.

This clone was seen repeatedly, ten times or more. The read halts 3 residues ahead of the CDR3 end, with the missing end drawn from the germline J gene. V and J are TRBV30 and TRBJ2-3, with 9 bases aligning to TRBD2. Looked up from germline, CDR1 is GTSNPN and CDR2 is SVGIG (reference sequence). The CDR3 spans 17 residues. V was clipped by 0 bases and J by 3 bases; unmatched bases: 10. The CDR3 bases that were read are TGTGCCTGGAGTGTGGCGGGAGGGCCGAGTGTGACAGATACG. This sequence encodes CAWSVAGGPSVTDT. In full, the CDR3 reads CAWSVAGGPSVTDTQYF.

This clone showed up just a few times. The sequenced fragment ends 3 residues before the CDR3 boundary, so the rest is inferred from the germline J gene. This chain links TRBV19 with TRBJ1-5, with 7 positions matching TRBD1. Losses at the gene ends were 4 bases for V and 7 bases for J; bases not matched to a gene: 7. The CDR3 length is 14 residues. The germline CDR1 and CDR2 sequences are LNHDA and SQIVND (reference sequence). The sequenced part of the CDR3 DNA is TGTGCCAGTAGTAATACAGGGGCATCCCAGCCC. Its protein product is CASSNTGASQP. The whole CDR3 sequence is CASSNTGASQPQHF. The full variable domain, completed using reference TRBV19 and TRBJ1-5, is DGGITQSPKYLFRKEGQNVTLSCEQNLNHDAMYWYRQDPGQGLRLIYYSQIVNDFQKGDIAEGYSVSREKKESFPLTVTSAQKNPTAFYLCASSNTGASQPQHFGDGTRLSIL.

In this sample, this clone turned up many times. The read ends 3 residues before the CDR3 terminus; that terminus is restored from the germline J gene. V usage is TRBV5-4 and J usage is TRBJ1-4; a possible D gene is TRBD1 (5 bases). Germline values: CDR1 SGHNT, CDR2 YYREEE (reference sequence). This CDR3 spans 15 amino acids. The V gene lost 3 bases and the J gene lost 8 bases, with 17 bases spanning the gap. Incomplete CDR3 DNA: TGTGCCAGCAGCTGGGGGGACGCGGTTAACGAAAAA. Encoded protein: CASSWGDAVNEK. The whole CDR3 reads CASSWGDAVNEKLFF.

This clone was observed many times. Read data end 3 residues before the CDR3 end; the end is taken from the germline J gene. V is TRBV30 and J is TRBJ2-7; weak D call: TRBD1 (6 bases). This CDR3 contains 13 residues. Trimming removed 8 bases from V and 0 bases from J, with 14 bases in between. CDR1 GTSNPN and CDR2 SVGIG come from the germline V gene (reference sequence). The CDR3 protein is CAVGQGSSYEQYF. CDR3 DNA (partial): TGTGCCGTAGGGCAGGGGAGCTCCTACGAG. The variable domain in full, completed from reference TRBV30 and TRBJ2-7, reads SQTIHQWPATLVQPVGSPLSLECTVEGTSNPNLYWYRQAAGRGLQLLFYSVGIGQISSEVPQNLSASRPQDRQFILSSKKLLLSDSGFYLCAVGQGSSYEQYFGPGTRLTVT.

This clone has ten or more counts. The CDR3 end falls 3 residues outside the read, so it is completed with the germline J gene. The chain combines TRBV6-1 with TRBJ1-6; 11 nucleotides line up with TRBD1. V lost 4 bases to trimming and J lost 9 bases; unmatched junction nucleotides: 2. This CDR3 contains 14 residues. The germline V gene has CDR1 MNHNS and CDR2 SASEGT. CDR3 in amino acids: CASSGGTGGSPLHF. The CDR3 DNA, read in part, is TGTGCCAGCAGTGGCGGGACAGGGGGTTCACCC.

On this clone itself: Read coverage stops 3 residues before the CDR3 terminus; the germline J gene supplies the remainder. The chain joins TRBV19 to TRBJ2-3; 10 bases match TRBD2. This CDR3 region has 17 residues. Germline loops: CDR1 LNHDA, CDR2 SQIVND (reference sequence). The junction had 9 bases not matched to a gene; V was cut back by 6 bases and J by 0 bases. CDR3 DNA (partial): TGTGCCAGTAGACAAAGCGGGAGGGCCCTTAGCACAGATACG. Translating gives CASRQSGRALSTDT. The whole CDR3 protein reads CASRQSGRALSTDTQYF.

In its sample, this clone was seen many times. The sequence runs out 3 residues before the end of the CDR3; the remainder is reconstructed from the germline J gene. V gene TRBV5-1 combines with J gene TRBJ2-7; TRBD1 matches at 9 bases. J lost 4 bases, V lost 0 bases, and 5 bases had no gene match. Germline lookup yields CDR1 SGHRS and CDR2 YFSETQ. The CDR3 extends over 15 amino acids. CDR3 region: CASSLDIGQGYEQYF. The covered CDR3 bases are TGCGCCAGCAGCTTGGACATCGGACAGGGGTACGAG.

This clone was seen many times. With the read ending 3 residues before the CDR3 end, the germline J gene is used to fill in that end. The chain couples TRBV5-1 to TRBJ2-5; 10 nucleotides line up with TRBD2. There are 15 residues in the CDR3. CDR1 and CDR2 (germline): SGHRS, YFSETQ. Trimming cost V 1 base and J 3 bases; bases outside gene matches: 3. The CDR3 sequence: CASSLLAGGKETQYF. The part of the CDR3 DNA that was read is TGCGCCAGCAGCTTGTTAGCGGGGGGAAAAGAGACC.

This clone has at least ten counts. CDR3 bases read: TGTGCCAGCAGCTTGCGACAGTGGAACACTGAA. Translating gives CASSLRQWNTE. The complete CDR3 sequence is CASSLRQWNTEAFF. This chain joins TRBV7-9 and TRBJ1-1, with a tentative D call TRBD1 (5 bases). Read coverage stops 3 residues before the CDR3 terminus; the germline J gene supplies the remainder. In germline, CDR1 is SEHNR, CDR2 FQNEAQ (reference sequence). The CDR3 length is 14 residues. Trimming removed 3 bases from V and 1 base from J, with 9 bases in between.

Note on this clone: The sequenced fragment ends 3 residues before the CDR3 boundary, so the rest is inferred from the germline J gene. The sample contains more than one DNA sequence encoding this CDR3. The rearrangement links TRBV18 to TRBJ2-1; D unclear. The CDR3 is 14 amino acids. Germline lookup yields CDR1 KGHSH and CDR2 LQKENI. Trimming pared 6 bases from V and 1 base from J, leaving 10 bases between. Partial CDR3 DNA: TGTGCCAGCTCCCCAAGCCGATCCTACAATGAG. Its translation: CASSPSRSYNE. The whole CDR3 region reads CASSPSRSYNEQFF.